A single sample gave rise to the 4 T cell receptor beta chains below, sequenced in a study of shared clonotypes between healthy human individuals. The table came from immunoSEQ multiplex PCR; TCRdb's copy has only in-frame clones and leaves some out. The table includes approximately 1,500,000 clones, 95% to 99% detected once. Input material: naive CD4+ T cells sorted from blood. The subset here: CD45RA+ positively selected. These receptors were collected from a young man in good health.

This clone has a single count. The chain carries TRBV27 and TRBJ2-1, with 7 positions matching TRBD2. The CDR3 extends over 15 amino acids. CDR1 and CDR2 from the germline V gene are MNHEY and SMNVEV (reference sequence). V dropped 5 bases and J dropped 4; count of bases not matched to a gene: 8. This chain's CDR3 is CASSRLAAKYNEQFF. As DNA, the CDR3 is TGTGCCAGCAGTAGGCTAGCGGCTAAATACAATGAGCAGTTCTTC.

The chain uses TRBV7-2 and TRBJ1-1; TRBD1 matches at 7 bases. Trimming at V came to 5 bases and at J to 7 bases, leaving 13 bases not matched to a gene. CDR1 and CDR2 (germline): SGHTA, FQGNSA. This CDR3 is built from 15 residues. The chain's CDR3 is CASSRQGVGEVEAFF. Written as DNA, the CDR3 is TGTGCCAGCAGCCGGCAGGGGGTCGGTGAAGTTGAAGCTTTCTTT.

CDR3 region: CASSLGQAGYNEQFF. Here the CDR3 DNA reads TGTGCCAGCAGCTTAGGACAGGCGGGGTACAATGAGCAGTTCTTC. The chain has TRBV7-9 and TRBJ2-1, with D perhaps TRBD1 or TRBD2 (6 bases each). The germline V gene encodes CDR1 SEHNR and CDR2 FQNEAQ (reference sequence). Between the trimmed V and J ends, which lost 1 base and 4 bases, there was a span of 11 bases. The CDR3 is 15 residues long.

The chain is built from TRBV2 and TRBJ2-1; D unclear. Germline-derived CDR1 and CDR2 are SNHLY and FYNNEI. Trimming pared 10 bases from V and 5 bases from J, leaving 9 bases between. This CDR3 contains 11 residues. CDR3 bases: TGTGCCACCCAAGCGAACAATGAGCAGTTCTTC. The encoded protein is CATQANNEQFF.